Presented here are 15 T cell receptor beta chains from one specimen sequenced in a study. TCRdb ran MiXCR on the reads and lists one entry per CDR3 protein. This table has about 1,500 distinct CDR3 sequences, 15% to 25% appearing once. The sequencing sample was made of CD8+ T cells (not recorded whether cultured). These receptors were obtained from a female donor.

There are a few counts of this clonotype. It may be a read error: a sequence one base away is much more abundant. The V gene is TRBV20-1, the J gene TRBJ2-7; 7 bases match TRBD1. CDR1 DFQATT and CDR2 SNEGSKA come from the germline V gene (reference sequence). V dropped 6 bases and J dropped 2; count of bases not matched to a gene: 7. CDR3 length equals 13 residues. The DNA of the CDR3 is TGCAGTGCAGGGGGCAGGGAGCCCTACGAGCAGTACTTC. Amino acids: CSAGGREPYEQYF.

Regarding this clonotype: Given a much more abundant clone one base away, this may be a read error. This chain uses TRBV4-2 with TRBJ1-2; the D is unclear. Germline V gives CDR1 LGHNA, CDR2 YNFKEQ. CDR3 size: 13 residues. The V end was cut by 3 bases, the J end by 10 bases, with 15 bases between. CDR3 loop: CASSHEGSGYYTF. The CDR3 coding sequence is TGTGCCAGCAGCCACGAGGGTTCGGGTTACTACACCTTC.

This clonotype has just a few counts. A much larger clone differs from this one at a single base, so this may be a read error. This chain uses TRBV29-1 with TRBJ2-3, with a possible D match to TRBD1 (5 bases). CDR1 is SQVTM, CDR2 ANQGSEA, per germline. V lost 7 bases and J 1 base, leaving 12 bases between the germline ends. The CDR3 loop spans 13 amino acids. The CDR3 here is CSARTWGTDTQYF. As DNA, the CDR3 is TGCAGCGCCAGGACATGGGGCACAGATACGCAGTATTTT.

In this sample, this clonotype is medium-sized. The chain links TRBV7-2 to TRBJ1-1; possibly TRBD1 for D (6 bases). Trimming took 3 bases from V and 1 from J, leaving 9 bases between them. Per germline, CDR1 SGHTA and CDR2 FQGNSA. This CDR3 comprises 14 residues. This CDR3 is CASSLGGWNTEAFF. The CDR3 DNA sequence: TGTGCCAGCAGCTTGGGGGGCTGGAACACTGAAGCTTTCTTT.

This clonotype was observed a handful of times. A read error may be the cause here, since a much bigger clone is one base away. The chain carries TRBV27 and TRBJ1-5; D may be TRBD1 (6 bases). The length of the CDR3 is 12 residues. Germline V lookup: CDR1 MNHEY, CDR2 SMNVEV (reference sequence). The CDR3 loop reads CASRTGGQPRHF. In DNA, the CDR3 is TGTGCCAGCAGGACAGGTGGGCAGCCCCGGCATTTT.

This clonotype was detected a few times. CDR3 DNA sequence: TGTGCCAGCAGTACCTGGGACAGCCTGCTTGAGACCCAGTACTTC. It translates to CASSTWDSLLETQYF. The chain links TRBV28 to TRBJ2-5, with 7 bases matching TRBD1. The ends lost 5 bases at V and 5 bases at J; junction bases unmatched: 11. CDR1 and CDR2 (germline): MDHEN, SYDVKM. The CDR3 is made up of 15 amino acids.

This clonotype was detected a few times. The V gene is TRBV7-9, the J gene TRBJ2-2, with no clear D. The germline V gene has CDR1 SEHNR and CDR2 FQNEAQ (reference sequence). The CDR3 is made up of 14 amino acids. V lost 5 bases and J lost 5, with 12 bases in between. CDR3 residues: CASSDPGGTGELFF. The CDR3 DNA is TGTGCCAGCAGCGATCCAGGTGGTACCGGGGAGCTGTTTTTT.

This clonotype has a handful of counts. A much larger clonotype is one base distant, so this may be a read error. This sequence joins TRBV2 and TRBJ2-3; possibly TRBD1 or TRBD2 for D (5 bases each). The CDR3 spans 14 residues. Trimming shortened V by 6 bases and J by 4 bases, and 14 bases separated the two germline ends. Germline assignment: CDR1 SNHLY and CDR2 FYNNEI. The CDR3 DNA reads TGTGCCAGCAGAGCCGAGGGGCGGGCAGATACGCAGTATTTT. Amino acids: CASRAEGRADTQYF.

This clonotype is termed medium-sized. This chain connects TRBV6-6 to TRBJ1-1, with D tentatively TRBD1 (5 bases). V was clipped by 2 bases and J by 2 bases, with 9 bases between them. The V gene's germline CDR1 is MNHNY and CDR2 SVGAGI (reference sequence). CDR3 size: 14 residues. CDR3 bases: TGTGCCAGCAGTTACGGGGGTCGAAACACTGAAGCTTTCTTT. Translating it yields CASSYGGRNTEAFF.

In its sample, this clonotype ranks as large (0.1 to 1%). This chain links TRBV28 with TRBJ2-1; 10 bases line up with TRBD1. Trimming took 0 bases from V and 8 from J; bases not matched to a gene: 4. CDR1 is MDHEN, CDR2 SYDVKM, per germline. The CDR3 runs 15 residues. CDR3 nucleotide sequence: TGTGCCAGCAGTTTATGGGGACAGGGGTGGCATGAGCAGTTCTTC. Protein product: CASSLWGQGWHEQFF.

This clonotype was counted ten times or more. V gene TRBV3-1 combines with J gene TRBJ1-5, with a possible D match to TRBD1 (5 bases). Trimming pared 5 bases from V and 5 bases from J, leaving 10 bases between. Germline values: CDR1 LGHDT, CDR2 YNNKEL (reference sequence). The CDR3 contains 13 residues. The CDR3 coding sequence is TGTGCCAGCAGCTTATTGGGGGATCAGCCCCAGCATTTT. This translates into CASSLLGDQPQHF.

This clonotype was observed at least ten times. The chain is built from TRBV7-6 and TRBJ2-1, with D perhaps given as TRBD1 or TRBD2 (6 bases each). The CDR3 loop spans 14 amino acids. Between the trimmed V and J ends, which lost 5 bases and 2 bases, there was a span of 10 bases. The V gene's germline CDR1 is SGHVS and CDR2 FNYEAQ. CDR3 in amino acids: CASSPRGPYNEQFF. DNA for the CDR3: TGTGCCAGCAGCCCACGGGGGCCCTACAATGAGCAGTTCTTC.

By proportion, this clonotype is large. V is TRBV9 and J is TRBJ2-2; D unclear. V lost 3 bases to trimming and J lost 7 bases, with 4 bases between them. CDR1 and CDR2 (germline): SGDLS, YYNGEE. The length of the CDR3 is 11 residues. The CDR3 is CASSDSGELFF. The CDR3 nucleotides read TGTGCCAGCAGCGACAGCGGGGAGCTGTTTTTT.

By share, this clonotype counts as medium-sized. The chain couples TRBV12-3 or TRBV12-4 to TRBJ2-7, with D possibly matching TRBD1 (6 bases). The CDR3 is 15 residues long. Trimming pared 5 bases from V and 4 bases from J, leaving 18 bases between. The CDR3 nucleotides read TGTGCCAGCAGTCCCGGACAGTCCTTAATTTACGAGCAGTACTTC. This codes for CASSPGQSLIYEQYF.

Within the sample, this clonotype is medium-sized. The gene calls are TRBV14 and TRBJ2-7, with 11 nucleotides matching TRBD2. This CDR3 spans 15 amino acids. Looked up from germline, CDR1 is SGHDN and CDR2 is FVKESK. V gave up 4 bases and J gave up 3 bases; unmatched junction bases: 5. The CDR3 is CASSLGTSGIYEQYF. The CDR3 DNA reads TGTGCCAGCAGCCTCGGGACTAGCGGAATCTACGAGCAGTACTTC.